This T cell receptor (beta chain) was recovered during a study of blood T cell repertoires in COVID-19. Study context: Samples taken during acute and convalescent COVID-19 were collected in the United States, Italy and Spain. Sources were T cells, B-cell-depleted T cells, or PBMCs; the material itself was cDNA or gDNA.

Trimming pared 0 bases from V and 0 bases from J, leaving 10 bases between. The CDR3 spans 17 residues. From germline, CDR1 is SGHKS and CDR2 YYEKEE (reference sequence). In the study's own analysis: Estimated nucleated cell counts came from reference gene primer amplification. Method: immunoSEQ multiplex PCR; TCRdb's copy keeps in-frame clones and lacks some. That table is the source of V, J and clone size, and D and trimming were worked out from the DNA. The sample shows some 75,000 clones, roughly 90% of them seen only once. The sample comprised peripheral blood. This receptor was obtained from a man in his 60s with acute or convalescent COVID-19. This chain uses TRBV5-5 with TRBJ1-6; D is ambiguous. CDR3 amino acids: CASSLGSASSYNSPLHF. The CDR3 DNA is TGTGCCAGCAGCTTGGGAAGCGCTAGCTCCTATAATTCACCCCTCCACTTT.